This T cell receptor beta chain emerged from a study of blood T cell repertoires in COVID-19. Study as a whole: Specimens from acute and convalescent COVID-19 originated in the United States, Italy and Spain. T cells, B-cell-depleted T cells, or PBMCs provided the cDNA or gDNA that served as material.

Recruitment covered roughly 24 US areas and drew participants whose ages spanned roughly 18 to 100 years. Assignment of participants to cohorts was predicated upon participant-reported clinical history. Germline CDR1 reads SGHNT; CDR2 reads YYREEE (reference sequence). The CDR3 is 16 residues long. V was clipped by 2 bases and J by 1 base; unmatched bases: 4. Repertoires were generated with immunoSEQ multiplex PCR, while TCRdb's copy carries only in-frame clones and drops some. The sample includes roughly 180,000 clones, around 80% of them seen just once. Specimen: PBMCs or T cells enriched from blood (not recorded which). The gene calls are TRBV5-4 and TRBJ2-5, with 11 bases lining up with TRBD2. This TCR was sampled from a woman aged 50 to 60 in a cohort exposed to, infected with or recovered from COVID-19 (not recorded which). The CDR3 bases are TGTGCCAGCAGCTTTGTAGCGGGGGGGCCCCAAGAGACCCAGTACTTC. As protein: CASSFVAGGPQETQYF.